Each of the 4 T cell receptor beta chains below was sequenced from the same sample in a study of blood T cell repertoires in COVID-19 (dated by TCRdb to 2020 to 2021). The library came from the immunoSEQ multiplex PCR assay. TCRdb carries this immuneACCESS record with in-frame sequences only. Its versions omit some clonotypes, under half of them owing to an unresolved V gene in the studies checked, with the rest unexplained. Counted in this sample were 260,000 or so clones; around 89% of them appeared once. Jointly, the top ten make up 0.95% to 1.5% of the sample. Specimen: PBMCs or T cells enriched from blood (not recorded which). These receptors were collected from a woman between 35 and 50 years old with acute COVID-19.

This chain uses TRBV30 with TRBJ1-5; D possibly corresponds to TRBD1 (6 bases). The CDR3 is 15 amino acids. Germline-derived CDR1 and CDR2 are GTSNPN and SVGIG (reference sequence). The V end was cut by 0 bases, the J end by 0 bases, with 9 bases between. CDR3 nucleotides: TGTGCCTGGAGTGTTGGGGACACTAGCAATCAGCCCCAGCATTTT. This sequence encodes CAWSVGDTSNQPQHF.

The genes are TRBV7-2 and TRBJ2-3; 7 nucleotides line up with TRBD1. The V and J ends lost 5 bases and 5 bases, in that order; junction bases with no gene match: 13. CDR1 SGHTA and CDR2 FQGNSA come from the germline V gene. This CDR3 contains 16 residues. CDR3 protein: CASSKHLAPGGDTQYF. Here the CDR3 DNA reads TGTGCCAGCAGCAAGCATTTAGCTCCAGGGGGAGATACGCAGTATTTT.

The rearrangement joins TRBV11-2 to TRBJ2-1; D call uncertain. CDR1 and CDR2 from the germline V gene are SGHAT and FQNNGV. The ends were cut back, 3 bases at V and 8 bases at J, with 5 bases in the middle. CDR3 length equals 11 residues. CDR3 sequence reads: CASSFSHEQFF. CDR3 nucleotides: TGTGCCAGCAGCTTCTCTCATGAGCAGTTCTTC.

J is TRBJ1-5 and V is TRBV30, with TRBD1 matching 9 bases. After removal of 3 bases from V and 8 bases from J, the junction contained 8 bases not matched to a gene. The CDR3 covers 14 residues. Germline-derived CDR1 and CDR2 are GTSNPN and SVGIG (reference sequence). This CDR3 reads CAWSQGTGYKPQHF. The CDR3, as DNA: TGTGCCTGGAGCCAGGGGACAGGGTATAAGCCCCAGCATTTT.